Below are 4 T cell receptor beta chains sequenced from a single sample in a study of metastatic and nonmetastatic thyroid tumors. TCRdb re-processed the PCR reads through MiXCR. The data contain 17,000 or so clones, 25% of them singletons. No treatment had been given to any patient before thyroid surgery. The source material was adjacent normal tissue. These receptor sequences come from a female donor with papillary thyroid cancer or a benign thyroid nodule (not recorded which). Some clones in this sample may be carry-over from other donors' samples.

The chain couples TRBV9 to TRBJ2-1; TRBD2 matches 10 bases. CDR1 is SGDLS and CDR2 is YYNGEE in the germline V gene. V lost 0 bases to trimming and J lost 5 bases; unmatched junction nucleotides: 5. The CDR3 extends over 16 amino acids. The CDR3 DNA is TGTGCCAGCAGCGTAGGTCCTAGCGGGGGCGACAATGAGCAGTTCTTC. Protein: CASSVGPSGGDNEQFF.

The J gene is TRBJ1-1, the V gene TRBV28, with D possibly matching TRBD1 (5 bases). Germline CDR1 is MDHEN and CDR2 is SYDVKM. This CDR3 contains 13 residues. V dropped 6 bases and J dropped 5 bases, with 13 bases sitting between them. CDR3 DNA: TGTGCCAGCAGGTGTGACAGATTAACTGAAGCTTTCTTT. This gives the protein CASRCDRLTEAFF.

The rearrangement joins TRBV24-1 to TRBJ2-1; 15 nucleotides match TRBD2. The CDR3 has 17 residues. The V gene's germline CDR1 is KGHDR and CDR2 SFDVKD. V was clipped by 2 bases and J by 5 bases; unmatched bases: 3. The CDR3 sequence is CATSDWGLAGGDNEQFF. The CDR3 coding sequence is TGTGCCACCAGTGATTGGGGACTAGCGGGAGGAGACAATGAGCAGTTCTTC.

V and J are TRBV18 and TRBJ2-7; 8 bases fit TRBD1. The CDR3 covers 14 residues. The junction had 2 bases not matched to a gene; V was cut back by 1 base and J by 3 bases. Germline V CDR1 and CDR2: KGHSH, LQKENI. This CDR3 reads CASSPLGQDYEQYF. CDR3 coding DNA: TGTGCCAGCTCACCACTGGGACAGGACTACGAGCAGTACTTC.